This is a list of T cell receptor beta chains from one sample in a study of shared clonotypes between healthy human individuals. Produced via immunoSEQ multiplex PCR; TCRdb's table is partial and in-frame only. This table holds a few hundred thousand clones, over 50% found once. Sequenced input: memory CD4+ T cells sorted from blood. These receptors were collected from a man aged 30 to 39 in good health. CDR3s include the opening cysteine and the closing phenylalanine or tryptophan. The order of the fields is J gene, D gene, V gene, clone size, CDR3 protein, CDR3 DNA. A D gene is named only where the DNA matches it firmly. Expanded clones get a size class; other rows say once, few or many, or leave the size out.

TRBJ1-1,-,TRBV7-9,once,CASSPYVGRTMNTEAFF,TGTGCCAGCAGCCCCTATGTGGGGCGCACCATGAACACTGAAGCTTTCTTT
TRBJ2-4,TRBD2,TRBV10-3,-,CAISPAGSGNIQYF,TGTGCCATCAGCCCAGCGGGATCGGGAAACATTCAGTACTTC
TRBJ1-4,-,TRBV19,few,CASTTGRAARKELFF,TGTGCCAGTACTACCGGACGGGCCGCGCGAAAGGAACTGTTTTTT
TRBJ2-1,TRBD1,TRBV5-1,-,CASGIPGQMYNEQFF,TGCGCCAGCGGGATACCGGGACAGATGTACAATGAGCAGTTCTTC
TRBJ2-2,TRBD2,TRBV19,-,CASSQTSGGELFF,TGTGCCAGTTCACAAACTAGCGGGGGAGAGCTGTTTTTT
TRBJ1-3,-,TRBV5-1,-,CASSGWAASGNTIYF,TGCGCCAGCAGCGGGTGGGCAGCCTCTGGAAACACCATATATTTT
TRBJ2-5,-,TRBV5-1,few,CASSWALVQGGETQYF,TGCGCCAGCAGCTGGGCCCTCGTCCAAGGGGGAGAGACCCAGTACTTC
TRBJ1-2,-,TRBV19,-,CASSIVGLNYGYTF,TGTGCCAGTAGTATTGTCGGATTAAACTATGGCTACACCTTC
TRBJ2-3,TRBD1,TRBV7-6,-,CASSNTRDRGTDTQYF,TGTGCCAGCAGTAATACACGGGACAGAGGCACAGATACGCAGTATTTT
TRBJ2-1,-,TRBV5-1,few,CASSPGDQYNEQFF,TGCGCCAGCAGCCCGGGCGACCAATACAATGAGCAGTTCTTC
TRBJ2-1,TRBD2,TRBV6-5,few,CASRRTGTSGEQFF,TGTGCCAGCAGGAGAACCGGGACTAGCGGTGAGCAGTTCTTC
TRBJ2-4,-,TRBV5-6,once,CASTVLQGGTYIQYF,TGTGCCAGCACCGTTCTACAGGGTGGTACTTACATTCAGTACTTC
TRBJ2-1,-,TRBV7-9,once,CASSLAAGRYNEQFF,TGTGCCAGCAGCTTAGCGGCAGGACGGTACAATGAGCAGTTCTTC
TRBJ1-2,-,TRBV5-4,few,CASSLEGAYGYTF,TGTGCCAGCAGCTTGGAAGGGGCATATGGCTACACCTTC
TRBJ2-5,TRBD2,TRBV2,few,CASSESIAGTQYF,TGTGCCAGCAGTGAAAGCATAGCGGGAACCCAGTACTTC
TRBJ2-5,TRBD2,TRBV27,few,CASTPRAIAGGHEETQYF,TGTGCCAGCACCCCGCGGGCTATAGCGGGAGGCCATGAAGAGACCCAGTACTTC
TRBJ1-1,TRBD1,TRBV7-9,-,CASSDGQGATEAFF,TGTGCCAGCAGCGATGGACAGGGGGCAACTGAAGCTTTCTTT
TRBJ1-2,-,TRBV7-9,-,CASSSRGYYGYTF,TGTGCCAGCAGCTCCAGGGGATACTATGGCTACACCTTC
TRBJ2-7,TRBD1,TRBV7-6,-,CASSPRGRGLVYEQYF,TGTGCCAGCAGCCCCCGAGGCAGGGGGCTTGTCTACGAGCAGTACTTC
TRBJ2-2,TRBD1,TRBV7-3,-,CASSLTGGSYTGELFF,TGTGCCAGCAGCCTGACAGGGGGATCGTACACCGGGGAGCTGTTTTTT
TRBJ2-7,TRBD1,TRBV10-3,few,CAISETDRDMSYEQYF,TGTGCCATCAGTGAGACCGACAGGGATATGTCCTACGAGCAGTACTTC
TRBJ2-3,-,TRBV5-4,once,CASSQGITDTQYF,TGTGCCAGCAGCCAGGGTATCACAGATACGCAGTATTTT
TRBJ1-2,-,TRBV29-1,-,CSVVQGGSGYTF,TGCAGCGTAGTACAGGGAGGGTCTGGCTACACCTTC
TRBJ1-2,-,TRBV27,few,CASRPTGSVGYTF,TGTGCCAGCAGGCCCACAGGGTCAGTCGGCTACACCTTC
TRBJ1-2,TRBD1,TRBV9,-,CASSGHRGLYGYTF,TGTGCCAGCAGCGGGCACAGGGGTCTCTATGGCTACACCTTC
TRBJ2-7,-,TRBV5-6,few,CASSLNYEQYF,TGTGCCAGCAGCTTGAACTACGAGCAGTACTTC
TRBJ1-1,-,TRBV4-1,-,CASSQDPTYMAFF,TGCGCCAGCAGCCAAGACCCCACCTATATGGCTTTCTTT
TRBJ1-2,-,TRBV11-1,-,CASSLGRGPFGKTF,TGTGCCAGCAGCCTCGGACGGGGACCTTTTGGGAAAACCTTC
TRBJ1-2,TRBD1,TRBV9,-,CASSVRQGYGYTF,TGTGCCAGCAGCGTCAGACAGGGCTATGGCTACACCTTC
TRBJ2-2,-,TRBV11-2,few,CASSLVSGTVSSGELFF,TGTGCCAGCAGCTTGGTCTCCGGGACGGTATCATCCGGGGAGCTGTTTTTT
TRBJ1-1,-,TRBV2,few,CASSELPNPGSEAFF,TGTGCCAGCAGTGAACTTCCGAATCCTGGGTCTGAAGCTTTCTTT
TRBJ2-3,TRBD2,TRBV5-1,-,CASSLGASGVDTQYF,TGCGCCAGCAGCTTGGGGGCTAGCGGGGTGGATACGCAGTATTTT
TRBJ2-2,-,TRBV7-8,few,CASSLGVGGRYTGELFF,TGTGCCAGCAGCTTAGGTGTAGGGGGACGATACACCGGGGAGCTGTTTTTT
TRBJ2-6,-,TRBV6-5,-,CASSYSRGTGANVLTF,TGTGCCAGCAGTTACTCGAGGGGCACTGGGGCCAACGTCCTGACTTTC
TRBJ1-4,-,TRBV6-5,-,CASSLSAPNEKLFF,TGTGCCAGCTCCCTGTCAGCCCCTAATGAAAAACTGTTTTTT
TRBJ2-7,-,TRBV6-1,-,CASKEPYEQYF,TGTGCCAGCAAAGAGCCCTACGAGCAGTACTTC
TRBJ2-7,-,TRBV19,-,CATKSSAYEQYF,TGTGCCACAAAGAGCTCAGCGTACGAGCAGTACTTC
TRBJ1-5,-,TRBV19,-,CASSITSGVSNQPQHF,TGTGCCAGTAGTATAACGTCAGGAGTTAGCAATCAGCCCCAGCATTTT
TRBJ1-5,-,TRBV18,few,CASSPLGRGGNQPQHF,TGTGCCAGCTCACCATTGGGTCGCGGGGGAAATCAGCCCCAGCATTTT
TRBJ2-5,TRBD1,TRBV6-1,-,CALFRQGGETQYF,TGTGCCCTATTTAGACAGGGCGGAGAGACCCAGTACTTC
TRBJ2-1,TRBD2,TRBV7-8,few,CASSLTTALWTSASEQFF,TGTGCCAGCAGCCTAACCACGGCACTGTGGACTAGCGCGAGTGAGCAGTTCTTC
TRBJ1-1,-,TRBV18,few,CASSQFTGSGTEAFF,TGTGCCAGCTCACAATTCACAGGGTCGGGGACTGAAGCTTTCTTT
TRBJ1-1,-,TRBV7-9,-,CASSLDPVISTEAFF,TGTGCCAGCAGCTTAGACCCAGTTATAAGCACTGAAGCTTTCTTT
TRBJ2-1,TRBD2,TRBV4-1,-,CASSQEGLAGVGQFF,TGCGCCAGCAGCCAAGAGGGACTAGCGGGAGTTGGACAGTTCTTC
TRBJ1-4,TRBD1,TRBV7-9,-,CASSKTGTGLEKLFF,TGTGCCAGCAGCAAAACCGGGACAGGGCTTGAAAAACTGTTTTTT
TRBJ1-1,TRBD1,TRBV14,-,CASFRTGRYTEAFF,TGTGCCAGCTTCCGGACAGGGAGGTACACTGAAGCTTTCTTT
TRBJ2-2,-,TRBV10-1,-,CASSVGLNTGELFF,TGCGCCAGCAGTGTGGGTCTAAACACCGGGGAGCTGTTTTTT
TRBJ1-2,-,TRBV2,-,CASSGLGGNYGYTF,TGTGCCAGCAGTGGATTGGGGGGAAACTATGGCTACACCTTC
TRBJ2-3,TRBD1,TRBV6-4,-,CASATGGTDTQYF,TGTGCCAGCGCAACAGGGGGCACAGATACGCAGTATTTT
TRBJ1-1,-,TRBV25-1,-,CASSERNRARTEAFF,TGTGCCAGCAGTGAGAGGAACAGGGCAAGAACTGAAGCTTTCTTT
TRBJ2-2,-,TRBV18,-,CASSPRKTANTGELFF,TGTGCCAGCTCACCAAGGAAAACAGCGAACACCGGGGAGCTGTTTTTT
TRBJ2-2,TRBD1,TRBV11-2,-,CASYRDRGGGVNTGELFF,TGTGCCAGTTACAGGGACAGGGGTGGCGGGGTTAACACCGGGGAGCTGTTTTTT
TRBJ2-3,TRBD1,TRBV6-1,-,CASLRQGTDTQYF,TGTGCCAGCCTAAGACAGGGTACAGATACGCAGTATTTT
TRBJ2-1,-,TRBV5-8,-,CAGNGVTLVFSSYNEQFF,TGTGCCGGGAATGGAGTCACATTAGTTTTTAGCTCCTACAATGAGCAGTTCTTC
TRBJ2-2,-,TRBV7-9,-,CASSVKQTNTGELFF,TGTGCCAGCAGCGTTAAGCAGACAAACACCGGGGAGCTGTTTTTT
TRBJ2-2,-,TRBV7-2,many,CASSLDFTGELFF,TGTGCCAGCAGCTTAGATTTCACCGGGGAGCTGTTTTTT
TRBJ2-2,TRBD2,TRBV6-5,-,CASQREYGGELFF,TGTGCCAGCCAGCGGGAGTACGGCGGGGAGCTGTTTTTT
TRBJ2-5,-,TRBV19,-,CASSPGGGGQTQYF,TGTGCCAGTAGTCCCGGCGGAGGGGGCCAGACCCAGTACTTC
TRBJ1-1,-,TRBV7-8,few,CASSKGLNTEAFF,TGTGCCAGCAGCAAGGGGTTGAACACTGAAGCTTTCTTT
TRBJ2-1,TRBD2,TRBV4-2,few,CASSQDLGAGGTNEQFF,TGTGCCAGCAGCCAAGATCTTGGGGCGGGGGGGACCAATGAGCAGTTCTTC